The 17 T cell receptor beta chains below were found in one sample sequenced in a study of tumor-infiltrating lymphocytes in localized non-small cell lung cancer. Libraries were prepared by immunoSEQ multiplex PCR; TCRdb keeps only in-frame clonotypes and omits some of them. The sample comprises approximately 17,000 clones, 60% to 85% of which are singletons, and around 10% rests with the top ten. The source material was lung tumor tissue. Receptors were obtained from a human donor with non-small cell lung cancer.

Concerning this clone itself: In this CDR3 the conserved last residue, phenylalanine or tryptophan, is missing, so a read error is likely. This chain joins TRBV30 and TRBJ1-3; D possibly corresponds to TRBD1 (6 bases). CDR3 length: 13 residues. The germline CDR1 and CDR2 sequences are GTSNPN and SVGIG (reference sequence). In DNA form, the CDR3 reads TGTGACTGGAATAGGGGGGAGAGAAACACCATATATCTT. Protein: CDWNRGERNTIYL.

The chain is built from TRBV2 and TRBJ1-5; 8 nucleotides align to TRBD1. The J segment lost 7 bases and the V segment lost 6 bases, leaving 11 bases of the junction unmatched. The CDR3 covers 15 residues. Germline V CDR1 and CDR2: SNHLY, FYNNEI. The CDR3: CASRTDRAAGQPQHF. In DNA form, the CDR3 reads TGTGCCAGCAGGACGGACAGGGCAGCGGGGCAGCCCCAGCATTTT.

V is TRBV6-5 and J is TRBJ1-1, with TRBD1 matching 11 bases. The CDR3 sequence is 15 residues long. Germline values: CDR1 MNHEY, CDR2 SVGAGI. J was trimmed by 4 bases and V by 5 bases; bases with no gene match: 6. In DNA, the CDR3 is TGTGCCAGCAGTCGATCGGGACAGGGGGGCACTGAAGCTTTCTTT. As protein: CASSRSGQGGTEAFF.

J is TRBJ1-1 and V is TRBV4-2; unclear D gene. Looked up from germline, CDR1 is LGHNA and CDR2 is YNFKEQ. The CDR3 has 13 residues. The V end lost 0 bases, the J end lost 9 bases, and 11 bases lay between the germline ends. The CDR3 bases are TGTGCCAGCAGCCAAGAAAGTAGCGAGAAAGCTTTCTTT. Its protein product is CASSQESSEKAFF.

The chain employs TRBV27 and TRBJ1-5, with D perhaps matching TRBD1 (5 bases). This CDR3 contains 16 residues. The V end lost 4 bases, the J end lost 4 bases, and 17 bases lay between the germline ends. Germline CDR1 and CDR2: MNHEY and SMNVEV (reference sequence). CDR3 loop: CASSSDPGGENQPQHF. As DNA, the CDR3 is TGTGCCAGCAGTTCCGACCCGGGGGGGGAAAATCAGCCCCAGCATTTT.

The chain is built from TRBV7-2 and TRBJ2-1; 7 nucleotides agree with TRBD2. The ends lost 5 bases at V and 2 bases at J; junction bases unmatched: 3. This CDR3 is 14 amino acids long. Germline CDR1 reads SGHTA; CDR2 reads FQGNSA. The CDR3: CASSRTRTYNEQFF. The CDR3, as DNA: TGTGCCAGCAGCAGGACTAGGACCTACAATGAGCAGTTCTTC. The full variable domain, its missing parts supplied by reference TRBV7-2 and TRBJ2-1, is GAGVSQSPSNKVTEKGKDVELRCDPISGHTALYWYRQSLGQGLEFLIYFQGNSAPDKSGLPSDRFSAERTGGSVSTLTIQRTQQEDSAVYLCASSRTRTYNEQFFGPGTRLTVL.

The chain has TRBV7-6 and TRBJ2-7; unclear D gene. Between the trimmed V and J ends, which lost 4 bases and 3 bases, there was a span of 10 bases. Germline values: CDR1 SGHVS, CDR2 FNYEAQ. The CDR3 covers 13 residues. The CDR3 loop reads CASSSSDIYEQYF. In DNA, the CDR3 is TGTGCCAGCAGCTCATCCGACATCTACGAGCAGTACTTC.

The V call is TRBV30, the J call TRBJ2-5; the D gene is possibly TRBD2 (6 bases). CDR3 length: 12 residues. V dropped 6 bases and J dropped 3 bases, with 11 bases sitting between them. Germline values: CDR1 GTSNPN, CDR2 SVGIG (reference sequence). DNA of the CDR3: TGTGCCTGCCGGGACTCGAAAGAGACCCAGTACTTC. Amino acid sequence: CACRDSKETQYF.

This clone showed up just a few times. The CDR3 DNA sequence: TGTGCCAGCAGCTCAACAGGGACTGAAGCTTTCTTT. Protein product: CASSSTGTEAFF. This chain connects TRBV6-5 to TRBJ1-1; perhaps TRBD1 as D (6 bases). The V and J ends lost 6 bases and 5 bases respectively, with 10 bases between them. CDR3 length equals 12 residues. CDR1 is MNHEY, CDR2 SVGAGI, per germline.

The chain joins TRBV29-1 to TRBJ2-7; D gene ambiguous. CDR1 is SQVTM and CDR2 is ANQGSEA in the germline V gene. With 4 bases removed from V and 4 bases from J, the gap between germline ends came to 5 bases. This CDR3 contains 10 residues. The CDR3 DNA sequence: TGCAGCGTTGCCGAATACGAGCAGTACTTC. It codes for CSVAEYEQYF.

The J gene is TRBJ1-2, the V gene TRBV19; D uncertain. Trimming removed 7 bases from V and 6 bases from J, with 12 bases in between. Germline CDR1 LNHDA, CDR2 SQIVND (reference sequence). The CDR3 loop spans 12 amino acids. In DNA form, the CDR3 reads TGTGCCAGTATAGGCGGGGTGAATGGCTACACCTTC. Protein product: CASIGGVNGYTF.

The chain links TRBV10-1 to TRBJ2-7, with TRBD1 matching 8 bases. The CDR3 covers 14 residues. Germline V gene data show CDR1 as WNHNN and CDR2 as SYGVQD (reference sequence). Trimming cost V 10 bases and J 0 bases; bases outside gene matches: 8. The CDR3 DNA reads TGCGCCAACCACGGACAGGGACGCTCCTACGAGCAGTACTTC. Residues: CANHGQGRSYEQYF.

This clone was counted a few times. The V call is TRBV19, the J call TRBJ2-7; TRBD2 matches at 13 bases. V trimming: 6 bases; J trimming: 4 bases; junction bases outside the gene matches: 9. Germline CDR1 is LNHDA and CDR2 is SQIVND (reference sequence). The CDR3 covers 16 residues. CDR3 nucleotide sequence: TGTGCCAGTAGCCCCGTACTAGCGGGAGGGTATTACGAGCAGTACTTC. This codes for CASSPVLAGGYYEQYF.

The chain has TRBV9 and TRBJ2-7; 10 positions match TRBD1. Germline V CDR1 and CDR2: SGDLS, YYNGEE. The CDR3 has 14 residues. With 4 bases clipped from V and 3 bases from J, the junction kept 4 bases outside the gene matches. This CDR3 is CASSTRTGGYEQYF. The DNA for the CDR3 is TGTGCCAGCAGCACCCGGACAGGGGGCTACGAGCAGTACTTC.

The CDR3 protein is CASSLGRGRNSPLHF. The CDR3 nucleotides are TGTGCCAGCAGCTTAGGAAGGGGAAGGAATTCACCCCTCCACTTT. This rearrangement joins TRBV11-2 to TRBJ1-6, with a tentative D call TRBD1 (5 bases). The germline V and J ends were trimmed by 1 base and 7 bases, with 11 bases remaining between them. The length of the CDR3 is 15 residues. CDR1 and CDR2 (germline): SGHAT, FQNNGV. Together with reference TRBV11-2 and TRBJ1-6, the CDR3 gives the full variable domain: EAGVAQSPRYKIIEKRQSVAFWCNPISGHATLYWYQQILGQGPKLLIQFQNNGVVDDSQLPKDRFSAERLKGVDSTLKIQPAKLEDSAVYLCASSLGRGRNSPLHFGNGTRLTVT.

This clone has more than one count but fewer than ten. The chain carries TRBV9 and TRBJ2-3; D ambiguous. Deletions cut 0 bases from V and 4 bases from J, with 12 bases between. This CDR3 contains 15 residues. Germline CDR1 SGDLS, CDR2 YYNGEE. CDR3 in DNA: TGTGCCAGCAGCGTAGGTTTTGGTTTTCCAGATACGCAGTATTTT. It translates to CASSVGFGFPDTQYF.

The chain has TRBV6-5 and TRBJ2-1; 15 bases are shared with TRBD2. Germline V gene lookup returns CDR1 MNHEY and CDR2 SVGAGI. CDR3 length: 15 residues. After removal of 6 bases from V and 7 bases from J, the junction contained 4 bases not matched to a gene. Here the CDR3 reads CASSSGTSGRNEQFF. The CDR3 nucleotides are TGTGCCAGCAGCTCCGGGACTAGCGGGAGGAATGAGCAGTTCTTC.